This T cell receptor (beta chain) came from a study of shared clonotypes between healthy human individuals. Study-wide findings and caveats: As a rule, naive subsets had a larger estimated richness than memory subsets.

This CDR3 comprises 14 residues. With 2 bases clipped from V and 7 bases from J, the junction kept 5 bases outside the gene matches. CDR1 and CDR2 (germline): SGHRS, YFSETQ. Note on this clone: Its antigen is not identified.

The method was immunoSEQ multiplex PCR; TCRdb's version includes in-frame clones alone and lacks a portion of them. The sample lists under 600,000 clones; about 97% were seen once. The chain combines TRBV5-1 with TRBJ2-7; 11 nucleotides line up with TRBD1. Sequenced: naive CD4+ T cells sorted from blood. Subset meaning: CD45RA+ positively selected. The origin of this receptor is a woman aged 30 to 39 in good health. CDR3 coding DNA: TGCGCCAGCAGCTTCGGACAGGGGGCGAGTGAGCAGTACTTC. It specifies CASSFGQGASEQYF.